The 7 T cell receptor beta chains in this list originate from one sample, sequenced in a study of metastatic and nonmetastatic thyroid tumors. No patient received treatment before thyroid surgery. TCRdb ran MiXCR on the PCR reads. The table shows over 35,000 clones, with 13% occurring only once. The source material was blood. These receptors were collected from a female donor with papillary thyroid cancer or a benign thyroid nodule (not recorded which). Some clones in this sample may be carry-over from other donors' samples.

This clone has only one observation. CDR3 DNA: TGTCCAACAAGTAGCGGGAGGTCGTACGAGCAGTACTTC. It translates to CPTSSGRSYEQYF. The chain links TRBV24-1 to TRBJ2-7, with 10 nucleotides matching TRBD2. CDR1 is KGHDR and CDR2 is SFDVKD in the germline V gene. The CDR3 is 13 residues long.

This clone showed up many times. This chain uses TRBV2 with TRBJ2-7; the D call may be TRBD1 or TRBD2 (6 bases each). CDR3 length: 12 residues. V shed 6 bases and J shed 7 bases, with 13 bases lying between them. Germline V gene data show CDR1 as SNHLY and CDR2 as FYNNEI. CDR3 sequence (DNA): TGTGCCAGCAGAGCCACAGGGAGGGAGCAGTACTTC. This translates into CASRATGREQYF.

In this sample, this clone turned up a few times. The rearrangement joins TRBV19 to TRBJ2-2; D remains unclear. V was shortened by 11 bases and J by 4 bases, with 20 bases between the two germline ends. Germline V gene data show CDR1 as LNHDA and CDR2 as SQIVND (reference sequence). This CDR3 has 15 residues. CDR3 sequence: CADIRRVKGTGELFF. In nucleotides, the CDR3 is TGTGCCGATATTCGTAGGGTTAAGGGCACCGGGGAGCTGTTTTTT.

The CDR3 DNA reads TGTGCCAGCAGGCTCCCCCTGGGGGACAGGATGAATGAGCAGTTCTTC. It specifies CASRLPLGDRMNEQFF. V is TRBV2 and J is TRBJ2-1, with TRBD1 matching over 8 bases. Trimming removed 6 bases from V and 7 bases from J; junction bases left unmatched: 14. Looked up from germline, CDR1 is SNHLY and CDR2 is FYNNEI. The CDR3 contains 16 residues.

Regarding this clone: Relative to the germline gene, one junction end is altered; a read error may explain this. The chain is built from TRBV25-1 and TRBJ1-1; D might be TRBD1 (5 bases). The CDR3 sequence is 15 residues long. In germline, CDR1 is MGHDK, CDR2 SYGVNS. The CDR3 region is CASSGRDGPNNEAFF. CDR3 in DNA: TGTGCCAGCAGTGGACGGGACGGCCCGAACAATGAAGCTTTCTTT.

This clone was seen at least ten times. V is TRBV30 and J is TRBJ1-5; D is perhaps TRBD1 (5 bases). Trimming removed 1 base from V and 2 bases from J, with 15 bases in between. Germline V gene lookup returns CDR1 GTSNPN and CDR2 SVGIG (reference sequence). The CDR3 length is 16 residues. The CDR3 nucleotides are TGTGCCTGGAGTGCCCCAGGGCTGTTTGGCAATCAGCCCCAGCATTTT. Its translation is CAWSAPGLFGNQPQHF.

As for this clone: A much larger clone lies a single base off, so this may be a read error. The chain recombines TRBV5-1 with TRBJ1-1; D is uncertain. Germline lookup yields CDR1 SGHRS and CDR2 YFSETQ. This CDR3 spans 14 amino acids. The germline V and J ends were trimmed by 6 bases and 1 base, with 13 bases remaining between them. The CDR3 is CASIFVVWNTEAFF. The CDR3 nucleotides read TGCGCCAGCATCTTTGTGGTCTGGAACACTGAAGCTTTCTTT. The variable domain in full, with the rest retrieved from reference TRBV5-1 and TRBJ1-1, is KAGVTQTPRYLIKTRGQQVTLSCSPISGHRSVSWYQQTPGQGLQFLFEYFSETQRNKGNFPGRFSGRQFSNSRSEMNVSTLELGDSALYLCASIFVVWNTEAFFGQGTRLTVV.